This is a list of T cell receptor beta chains from one sample in a study of shared clonotypes between healthy human individuals. Data came from immunoSEQ multiplex PCR; TCRdb stores just in-frame clones and leaves some out. Of around 1.4 million clones in the sample, 98% were seen once. Source material: naive CD4+ T cells sorted from blood. Receptors originate from a man aged 30-40 years in good health. Both conserved end residues are part of each CDR3. The D gene is left open where the match is weak. Expanded clones get a size class; other rows say once, few or many, or leave the size out.

D gene: .
V gene: TRBV5-1
clone size: .
J gene: TRBJ2-3
CDR3 DNA: TGCGCCAGCAGCTTCGATACCACCGGCACAGATACGCAGTATTTT
CDR3 protein: CASSFDTTGTDTQYF

D gene: TRBD1
V gene: TRBV7-9
clone size: .
J gene: TRBJ1-1
CDR3 DNA: TGTGCCAGCAGCTTTCGGGACAGAGAAGCTTTCTTT
CDR3 protein: CASSFRDREAFF

D gene: TRBD1
V gene: TRBV9
clone size: .
J gene: TRBJ2-6
CDR3 DNA: TGTGCCAGCAGCGTAGCAGGGACAGGGTTTTACTCTGGGGCCAACGTCCTGACTTTC
CDR3 protein: CASSVAGTGFYSGANVLTF

D gene: .
V gene: TRBV15
clone size: .
J gene: TRBJ2-2
CDR3 DNA: TGTGCCACCAGCGCGGCAGGGTTGGACACCGGGGAGCTGTTTTTT
CDR3 protein: CATSAAGLDTGELFF

D gene: .
V gene: TRBV9
clone size: .
J gene: TRBJ1-2
CDR3 DNA: TGTGCCAGCAGCCCGAAGGGGGCTAACTATGGCTACACCTTC
CDR3 protein: CASSPKGANYGYTF

D gene: TRBD2
V gene: TRBV9
clone size: .
J gene: TRBJ2-3
CDR3 DNA: TGTGCCAGCAGCGTGGGGACTAGCGGGAGGGCCGGGTTCACAGATACGCAGTATTTT
CDR3 protein: CASSVGTSGRAGFTDTQYF

D gene: .
V gene: TRBV11-2
clone size: .
J gene: TRBJ1-3
CDR3 DNA: TGTGCCAGCAGCTTTATGGGTTCCGCCGGAAACACCATATATTTT
CDR3 protein: CASSFMGSAGNTIYF

D gene: TRBD2
V gene: TRBV30
clone size: .
J gene: TRBJ2-7
CDR3 DNA: TGTGCCTGGAGTGGGACTAGCGGGACCAAACCCTCCTACGAGCAGTACTTC
CDR3 protein: CAWSGTSGTKPSYEQYF

D gene: .
V gene: TRBV7-2
clone size: few
J gene: TRBJ2-2
CDR3 DNA: TGTGCCAGCAGCTTTGACAAGAACACCGGGGAGCTGTTTTTT
CDR3 protein: CASSFDKNTGELFF

D gene: TRBD1
V gene: TRBV7-3
clone size: .
J gene: TRBJ2-5
CDR3 DNA: TGTGCCAGCAGCCCCCCGGGACAGCAAGAGACCCAGTACTTC
CDR3 protein: CASSPPGQQETQYF

D gene: TRBD1
V gene: TRBV2
clone size: .
J gene: TRBJ1-1
CDR3 DNA: TGTGCCAGCAGTGTTTTCGAAATCCCTAGGACAGGGGAGGGCACTGAAGCTTTCTTT
CDR3 protein: CASSVFEIPRTGEGTEAFF

D gene: TRBD2
V gene: TRBV7-2
clone size: .
J gene: TRBJ2-7
CDR3 DNA: TGTGCCAGCAGCTTAGCGACTAGCGGGGGCTACGAGCAGTACTTC
CDR3 protein: CASSLATSGGYEQYF

D gene: .
V gene: TRBV20-1
clone size: .
J gene: TRBJ2-1
CDR3 DNA: TGCAGTGCTAGTTTGGTCAATGAGCAGTTCTTC
CDR3 protein: CSASLVNEQFF

D gene: TRBD1
V gene: TRBV27
clone size: .
J gene: TRBJ1-5
CDR3 DNA: TGTGCCAGCAGCAGGACAGGTCAGCCCCAGCATTTT
CDR3 protein: CASSRTGQPQHF

D gene: .
V gene: TRBV7-2
clone size: .
J gene: TRBJ2-7
CDR3 DNA: TGTGCCAGCAGCTTAGAGATCGGGCGAAGCTCCTACGAGCAGTACTTC
CDR3 protein: CASSLEIGRSSYEQYF

D gene: TRBD2
V gene: TRBV5-1
clone size: .
J gene: TRBJ2-3
CDR3 DNA: TGCGCCAGCAGTAGCGGGTATCGCACAGATACGCAGTATTTT
CDR3 protein: CASSSGYRTDTQYF

D gene: TRBD1
V gene: TRBV6-5
clone size: once
J gene: TRBJ1-2
CDR3 DNA: TGTGCCAGCAGTTATGTAAAGGGACAGGGCTACACCTTC
CDR3 protein: CASSYVKGQGYTF

D gene: .
V gene: TRBV6-5
clone size: .
J gene: TRBJ1-1
CDR3 DNA: TGTGCCAGCAGTTATGTTGGGGGAGTCACTGAAGCTTTCTTT
CDR3 protein: CASSYVGGVTEAFF

D gene: .
V gene: TRBV5-1
clone size: .
J gene: TRBJ2-7
CDR3 DNA: TGCGCCAGCAGCTTGTCCAACGAGCAGTACTTC
CDR3 protein: CASSLSNEQYF

D gene: .
V gene: TRBV18
clone size: .
J gene: TRBJ2-2
CDR3 DNA: TGTGCCAGCTCACCTAGAATCGGGGAGCTGTTTTTT
CDR3 protein: CASSPRIGELFF

D gene: TRBD1
V gene: TRBV6-5
clone size: .
J gene: TRBJ2-5
CDR3 DNA: TGTGCCAGCAGTTTGGGACAGGTTCGGGAGACCCAGTACTTC
CDR3 protein: CASSLGQVRETQYF